The present T cell receptor (beta chain) was sequenced within a study of Ad26.COV2.S vaccination and SARS-CoV-2 variants. Study-level background: Enrollment placed the donor in the COV1001 Ad26.COV2.S trial arm.

Trimming removed 3 bases at V and 6 bases at J, with 9 bases between. The CDR3 covers 12 residues. The sample's treatment: roughly 19 received Ad26.COV2.S at low or high dose, single or two shots; 5 received placebo; per-sample allocation not given. Day 63 after the first injection of vaccine or placebo was the sampling time. This table comes from immunoSEQ multiplex PCR, and its TCRdb copy is limited to in-frame clones, with some not included. The top ten hold 3.5% of the sample, which has about 390,000 clones, 70% to 90% seen once. Material: peripheral blood, obtained in a trial of Ad26.COV2.S vaccine versus placebo. This rearrangement joins TRBV12-3 or TRBV12-4 to TRBJ2-7; tentative D call: TRBD2 (6 bases). This TCR was recovered from a person between 18 and 59 years old who received the Ad26.COV2.S COVID-19 vaccine or a placebo. The CDR3: CASSFGGGEQYF. CDR3 DNA sequence: TGTGCCAGCAGTTTCGGGGGTGGCGAGCAGTACTTC.